Following are 2 T cell receptor beta chains from one sample sequenced in a study of blood T cell repertoires in COVID-19. The repertoire was sequenced with immunoSEQ multiplex PCR; TCRdb's copy has only in-frame clones and lacks some. The sample has 300,000 to 400,000 clones, approximately 91% seen once; the top ten hold 5% to 5.5%. Sequenced input: PBMCs or T cells enriched from blood (not recorded which). The receptors originated from a man aged 55 to 69 who had recovered from COVID-19.

This chain links TRBV2 with TRBJ2-5; no reliable D call. The CDR3 runs 12 residues. CDR1 is SNHLY, CDR2 FYNNEI, per germline. The ends were cut back, 6 bases at V and 4 bases at J, with 9 bases in the middle. This chain's CDR3 is CASRFPSETQYF. The CDR3 DNA follows: TGTGCCAGCAGATTTCCCTCAGAGACCCAGTACTTC.

V is TRBV5-1 and J is TRBJ1-1, with D unresolved. V dropped 3 bases and J dropped 3 bases, with 12 bases sitting between them. The CDR3 covers 14 residues. Germline V CDR1 and CDR2: SGHRS, YFSETQ. The CDR3 bases are TGCGCCAGCAGCTACCTAGGGAGAGACACTGAAGCTTTCTTT. This codes for CASSYLGRDTEAFF.